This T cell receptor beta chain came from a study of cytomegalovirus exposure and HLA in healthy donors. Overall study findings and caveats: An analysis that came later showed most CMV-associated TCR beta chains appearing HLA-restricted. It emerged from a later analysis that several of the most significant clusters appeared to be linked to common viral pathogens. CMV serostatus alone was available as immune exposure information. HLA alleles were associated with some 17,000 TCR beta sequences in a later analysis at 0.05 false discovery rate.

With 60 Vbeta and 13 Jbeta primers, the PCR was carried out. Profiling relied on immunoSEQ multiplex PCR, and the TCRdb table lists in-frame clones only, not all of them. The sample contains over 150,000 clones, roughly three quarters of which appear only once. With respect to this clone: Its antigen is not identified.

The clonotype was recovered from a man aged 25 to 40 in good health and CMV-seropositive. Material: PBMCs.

The CDR3 reads CASSPLGSDTQYF. The CDR3 DNA reads TGTGCCAGCAGCCCTCTAGGCTCAGATACGCAGTATTTT. V is TRBV27 and J is TRBJ2-3; D is unclear. The ends were cut back, 6 bases at V and 4 bases at J, with 11 bases in the middle. Germline CDR1 is MNHEY and CDR2 is SMNVEV (reference sequence). The CDR3 runs 13 residues.